The entry below describes one T cell receptor (beta chain). No antigen is known for it. Base quality data are lacking; no much larger clone is found one base away. The data were obtained in a study of radiation and T cells in renal cell carcinoma (dated by TCRdb to between 2020 and 2021). Looking at the study overall: Samples came from a clinical trial, in which primary renal cell carcinomas received 15 Gy stereotactic body radiation therapy followed by nephrectomy 4 weeks later. A total of 50 or so samples underwent TCR beta sequencing, made up of some 26 tumors and about 27 peripheral blood samples. Across all 53 samples, around 4,000,000 unique CDR3 nucleotide sequences encoding 2.5 million to 3 million unique CDR3 amino acid sequences were identified.

Broad study findings and their caveats: Changes in the blood repertoire were not tracked past 4 weeks after treatment. Effects of radiation dose or scheduling on the TCR repertoire could not be addressed with the single-armed trial design. Because no pretreatment tumor biopsies were available, whether clonotypes were present in the tumor at baseline could not be determined. Top tumor clonotypes rose in blood from baseline to 2 weeks post-radiation, then contracted by 4 weeks, suggesting transient expansion of tumor-resident clones.

The trim is 10 bases for V and 0 bases for J, with a gap of 12 bases between the germline ends. The CDR3 measures 13 amino acids from cysteine to phenylalanine. The only DNA kept is the CDR3, 39 bases in frame from the first base. From the germline V gene, CDR1 is SNHLY and CDR2 is FYNNEI. The sample's time point label, in plain terms: blood 2 weeks post-SBRT. The treatment or condition label on this specimen signifies: 15 Gy SBRT to primary tumor, nephrectomy 4 weeks later. To track tumor-enriched clonotypes, serial peripheral blood was sampled from radiation-treated patients at baseline and at 2 weeks and 4 weeks after SBRT. Every patient had renal cell carcinoma of clear cell pathology. Genomic DNA for TCR sequencing was prepared using the QIAamp DNA Blood Mini Kit (Qiagen). Samples were included in the analyses only if all quality control checks were passed. TCR beta libraries were generated from genomic DNA with the immunoSEQ kit, following the manufacturer's recommendations. For library preparation, a first multiplex PCR was performed with proprietary primers, followed by a second PCR in which unique barcodes were added, and bead cleanups were performed after each round. A kit-provided positive control reaction and a negative control reaction were included in every sample batch. The final libraries underwent checking on an Agilent 4200 TapeStation D1000 ScreenTape, volumetric pooling, and quantification by qPCR. Sequencing was performed on an Illumina NextSeq500 using a MidOutput 150-cycle cartridge, with 156 Read1 cycles, 15 Index1 cycles, and the kit custom primers. The pooled library was loaded at approximately 1 pM, and about 21% PhiX control was spiked in. The source study handled its data this way. Vendor-processed data were analyzed in R, and a clonotype was defined as all T cells sharing the same CDR3 nucleotide sequence. In the clone abundance analyses, frequencies were normalized to the 10,000 most abundant clones in each sample. Public T cell clones, which averaged fewer than five per sample, were excluded before analysis. Tumor-enriched and baseline blood-enriched clonotypes were defined by at least a 32-fold difference in abundance between compartments. A beta-binomial differential abundance model was used to identify clonotypes that expanded or contracted between blood time points. The Baroni-Urbani and Buser coefficient was used to measure tumor-blood repertoire similarity, and groups were compared with two-tailed Wilcoxon tests in R. The source is immuneACCESS, and TCRdb retained only in-frame sequences with V and J called. Part of the clones is not carried over; for the studies checked, unresolved V genes explain less than half of this, and the remainder is unexplained. V and J calls and clone size come straight from that table; D and trimming were deduced from the DNA. The sample contains approximately 75,000 clones, roughly 82% of them found a single time. The ten most abundant clones make up approximately 5.4% of the sample.

Sample: blood, taken from a patient whose treatment included radiotherapy and nephrectomy. Recombination linked TRBV2 to TRBJ1-1; there is no confident call for the D gene. This receptor was taken from a man in his fifties or sixties with renal cell carcinoma. Here is the DNA: TGTGCCACATGGGAACAGATGAACACTGAAGCTTTCTTT. It encodes CATWEQMNTEAFF. The variable domain in full, with residues beyond the CDR3 obtained from the reference TRBV2 and TRBJ1-1 genes, is EPEVTQTPSHQVTQMGQEVILRCVPISNHLYFYWYRQILGQKVEFLVSFYNNEISEKSEIFDDQFSVERPDGSNFTLKIRSTKLEDSAMYFCATWEQMNTEAFFGQGTRLTVV.